The rows below give T cell receptor beta chains drawn from one sample of a study of a mutant IDH1 vaccine in newly diagnosed glioma. Assay used: immunoSEQ multiplex PCR; TCRdb lists only in-frame clones, some missing. Among just under 45,000 clones listed, 91% were seen once. These TCRs' antigens remain unknown. This material consisted of PBMCs, taken from a glioma patient whose treatment included an IDH1 peptide vaccine. The source is a man in his fifties with glioma. The CDR3 runs from the conserved cysteine through the conserved F or W. The D gene is left open where the match is weak. Size tells how often a clone was seen (once, few, many) or the class of an expanded clone, and some rows leave it out.

>TRBJ2-7|NA|TRBV5-4|TRBD1
CASSLGQGPYEQYF
TGTGCCAGCAGCCTCGGACAGGGCCCCTACGAGCAGTACTTC
>TRBJ2-7|NA|TRBV9|TRBD1
CASSVATGVSYEQYF
TGTGCCAGCAGCGTAGCGACAGGGGTATCCTACGAGCAGTACTTC
>TRBJ2-5|once|TRBV6-5|NA
CASREWETQYF
TGTGCCAGCAGGGAATGGGAGACCCAGTACTTC
>TRBJ2-2|NA|TRBV7-7|NA
CASSSRLRDTGELFF
TGTGCTAGCAGCTCCCGATTGCGGGACACCGGGGAGCTGTTTTTT
>TRBJ2-1|once|TRBV4-2|NA
CASSQVSRAGDNEQFF
TGTGCCAGCAGCCAAGTTTCCAGGGCTGGGGACAATGAGCAGTTCTTC
>TRBJ1-1|NA|TRBV18|TRBD1
CASSPRTGQMNTEAFF
TGTGCCAGCTCACCCCGGACAGGGCAAATGAACACTGAAGCTTTCTTT
>TRBJ2-2|NA|TRBV9|NA
CASSSRRGGEIGELFF
TGTGCCAGCAGCTCCCGCAGGGGCGGTGAGATCGGGGAGCTGTTTTTT
>TRBJ2-7|NA|TRBV6-5|NA
CASATGRVYEQYF
TGTGCCAGCGCCACAGGCAGGGTCTACGAGCAGTACTTC
>TRBJ1-4|once|TRBV5-1|NA
CASSGGRNEKLFF
TGCGCCAGCAGTGGGGGTAGGAATGAAAAACTGTTTTTT
>TRBJ1-2|NA|TRBV10-3|TRBD1
CAISEKTGVGYTF
TGTGCCATCAGTGAAAAGACAGGGGTAGGCTACACCTTC
>TRBJ2-6|NA|TRBV11-2|NA
CASSSGEGWLSGANVLTF
TGTGCCAGCAGCTCCGGTGAGGGTTGGCTCTCTGGGGCCAACGTCCTGACTTTC
>TRBJ2-7|once|TRBV29-1|TRBD1
CSVETGGIFEQYF
TGCAGCGTTGAGACAGGGGGCATCTTCGAGCAGTACTTC
>TRBJ2-1|once|TRBV2|NA
CASSDYNEQFF
TGTGCCAGCAGTGATTACAATGAGCAGTTCTTC
>TRBJ1-4|NA|TRBV7-6|NA
CASSLAGGSEKLFF
TGTGCCAGCAGCTTAGCAGGGGGTAGTGAAAAACTGTTTTTT
>TRBJ1-1|NA|TRBV2|NA
CASSEGKGWGGINTEAFF
TGTGCCAGCAGTGAAGGGAAGGGCTGGGGGGGGATCAACACTGAAGCTTTCTTT
>TRBJ1-2|NA|TRBV6-5|NA
CASTDARTLNYGYTF
TGTGCCAGCACTGATGCTAGGACACTGAACTATGGCTACACCTTC
>TRBJ1-4|NA|TRBV9|NA
CASSVAVGEKLFF
TGTGCCAGCAGCGTAGCCGTCGGTGAAAAACTGTTTTTT
>TRBJ2-2|NA|TRBV7-6|NA
CASSLAPGPNTGELFF
TGTGCCAGCAGCTTAGCTCCGGGACCAAACACCGGGGAGCTGTTTTTT
>TRBJ1-2|NA|TRBV10-1|NA
CASSERRGYTF
TGCGCCAGCAGTGAGAGGAGGGGCTACACCTTC
>TRBJ1-5|NA|TRBV18|TRBD1
CASSPGQGNQPQHF
TGTGCCAGCTCGCCCGGACAGGGCAATCAGCCCCAGCATTTT
>TRBJ2-2|NA|TRBV14|NA
CASSHAGELFF
TGTGCCAGCAGCCACGCCGGGGAGCTGTTTTTT
>TRBJ2-7|once|TRBV28|NA
CASSYSRTYEQYF
TGTGCCAGCAGTTATTCCCGCACCTACGAGCAGTACTTC
>TRBJ2-3|NA|TRBV5-1|NA
CASTLAGSPDTQYF
TGCGCCAGCACTTTGGCGGGATCGCCAGATACGCAGTATTTT
>TRBJ1-5|medium-sized|TRBV7-9|NA
CASSSGSQPQHF
TGTGCCAGCAGCTCGGGGAGTCAGCCCCAGCATTTT
>TRBJ2-3|NA|TRBV6-1|NA
CASRGRTASTDTQYF
TGTGCCAGCAGAGGCCGGACAGCTAGCACAGATACGCAGTATTTT
>TRBJ1-4|once|TRBV7-9|NA
CASSLGTGPTF
TGTGCCAGCAGCTTAGGGACGGGACCGACTTTT
>TRBJ1-1|NA|TRBV5-1|NA
CASRTAGGTEAFF
TGCGCCAGCAGAACTGCGGGAGGCACTGAAGCTTTCTTT
>TRBJ2-7|NA|TRBV6-5|TRBD1
CASSSTGGGEQYF
TGTGCCAGCAGTTCGACAGGGGGCGGCGAGCAGTACTTC
>TRBJ1-2|NA|TRBV2|NA
CASSEAEQLGGYTF
TGTGCCAGCAGTGAAGCGGAACAGTTGGGGGGCTACACCTTC
>TRBJ2-7|NA|TRBV5-6|NA
CASSRTGPREGGHEQYF
TGTGCCAGCAGTCGGACGGGACCCCGTGAGGGGGGCCACGAGCAGTACTTC
>TRBJ2-5|NA|TRBV7-3|NA
CASSASGQETQYF
TGTGCCAGCAGTGCGTCCGGCCAAGAGACCCAGTACTTC
>TRBJ1-2|NA|TRBV18|NA
CASSPGGSRNYGYTF
TGTGCCAGCTCACCGGGGGGATCACGCAACTATGGCTACACCTTC
>TRBJ2-3|NA|TRBV5-1|NA
CASSLVGGITDTQYF
TGCGCCAGCAGCTTGGTTGGGGGGATCACAGATACGCAGTATTTT
>TRBJ2-1|NA|TRBV6-5|NA
CASRGDRYNEQFF
TGTGCCAGCAGGGGGGACCGCTACAATGAGCAGTTCTTC
>TRBJ1-2|NA|TRBV7-8|TRBD1
CASSPQGHYGYTF
TGTGCCAGCAGCCCACAGGGGCACTATGGCTACACCTTC
>TRBJ1-2|NA|TRBV6-5|TRBD1
CASNPGQGANYGYTF
TGTGCCAGCAACCCGGGACAGGGGGCCAACTATGGCTACACCTTC
>TRBJ1-1|NA|TRBV5-1|TRBD1
CASSLGGDRGFGTEAFF
TGCGCCAGCAGCTTGGGAGGCGACAGGGGGTTTGGGACTGAAGCTTTCTTT
>TRBJ2-2|NA|TRBV13|NA
CASSLGSGGELFF
TGTGCCAGCAGCTTAGGCTCCGGCGGGGAGCTGTTTTTT
>TRBJ1-2|NA|TRBV28|NA
CASRGGTTGLNYGYTF
TGTGCCAGCAGGGGGGGGACGACAGGACTTAACTATGGCTACACCTTC
>TRBJ1-4|NA|TRBV18|NA
CASSLKEGEKLFF
TGTGCCAGCTCACTCAAGGAGGGAGAAAAACTGTTTTTT
>TRBJ1-5|medium-sized|TRBV10-2|NA
CASSESPGNSNQPQHF
TGCGCCAGCAGTGAGTCGCCAGGGAATAGCAATCAGCCCCAGCATTTT
>TRBJ2-2|NA|TRBV30|NA
CAWSVGANTGELFF
TGTGCCTGGAGTGTGGGTGCGAACACCGGGGAGCTGTTTTTT
>TRBJ1-2|NA|TRBV29-1|TRBD1
CSGETGGGYTF
TGCAGCGGGGAGACAGGGGGTGGCTACACCTTC
>TRBJ1-1|NA|TRBV7-3|NA
CASSSGHSTEAFF
TGTGCCAGCAGTTCCGGGCATAGCACTGAAGCTTTCTTT
>TRBJ2-5|NA|TRBV5-1|NA
CASSWEETQYF
TGCGCCAGCAGCTGGGAAGAGACCCAGTACTTC
>TRBJ2-1|NA|TRBV30|NA
CAWSSTFEELIHEQFF
TGTGCCTGGAGTTCTACCTTTGAGGAGCTAATTCATGAGCAGTTCTTC
>TRBJ2-3|NA|TRBV6-8|TRBD2
CASSYPPRGLTDNSTDTQYF
TGTGCCAGCAGTTACCCGCCTAGGGGACTAACCGACAATAGCACAGATACGCAGTATTTT
>TRBJ2-3|NA|TRBV7-9|TRBD1
CASSSRDRDNSDTQYF
TGTGCCAGCAGCTCCCGGGACAGGGACAATTCAGATACGCAGTATTTT
>TRBJ2-3|NA|TRBV7-8|TRBD2
CASSLGGRSDTQYF
TGTGCCAGCAGCTTGGGCGGGAGATCAGATACGCAGTATTTT
>TRBJ2-7|NA|TRBV11-2|TRBD2
CASPLAGRYEQYF
TGTGCCAGCCCCCTAGCGGGGCGCTACGAGCAGTACTTC
>TRBJ2-3|NA|TRBV6-4|NA
CASSDGSTDTQYF
TGTGCCAGCAGTGACGGGAGCACAGATACGCAGTATTTT
>TRBJ1-4|NA|TRBV5-4|NA
CASSGGPRVGEKLFF
TGTGCCAGCAGTGGGGGGCCCCGGGTCGGGGAAAAACTGTTTTTT
>TRBJ2-7|NA|TRBV2|NA
CASSGVGEYEQYF
TGTGCCAGCAGTGGGGTCGGGGAATACGAGCAGTACTTC
>TRBJ2-3|NA|TRBV5-1|TRBD1
CASSVGTGSADTQYF
TGCGCCAGCAGCGTCGGGACAGGGTCGGCAGATACGCAGTATTTT
>TRBJ2-7|NA|TRBV5-4|TRBD1
CASSLTGTGDEQYF
TGTGCCAGCAGCCTGACCGGGACAGGGGACGAGCAGTACTTC
>TRBJ2-3|NA|TRBV2|NA
CASRAVDTQYF
TGTGCCAGCAGGGCAGTAGATACGCAGTATTTT
>TRBJ1-3|NA|TRBV6-5|TRBD1
CASSSEQGNGNTIYF
TGTGCCAGCAGTTCCGAACAGGGGAATGGAAACACCATATATTTT
>TRBJ2-7|NA|TRBV7-2|TRBD1
CASSLEQGATYEQYF
TGTGCCAGCAGCTTAGAGCAGGGGGCTACCTACGAGCAGTACTTC
>TRBJ2-5|NA|TRBV30|NA
CAWSVVMETQYF
TGTGCCTGGAGTGTAGTCATGGAGACCCAGTACTTC